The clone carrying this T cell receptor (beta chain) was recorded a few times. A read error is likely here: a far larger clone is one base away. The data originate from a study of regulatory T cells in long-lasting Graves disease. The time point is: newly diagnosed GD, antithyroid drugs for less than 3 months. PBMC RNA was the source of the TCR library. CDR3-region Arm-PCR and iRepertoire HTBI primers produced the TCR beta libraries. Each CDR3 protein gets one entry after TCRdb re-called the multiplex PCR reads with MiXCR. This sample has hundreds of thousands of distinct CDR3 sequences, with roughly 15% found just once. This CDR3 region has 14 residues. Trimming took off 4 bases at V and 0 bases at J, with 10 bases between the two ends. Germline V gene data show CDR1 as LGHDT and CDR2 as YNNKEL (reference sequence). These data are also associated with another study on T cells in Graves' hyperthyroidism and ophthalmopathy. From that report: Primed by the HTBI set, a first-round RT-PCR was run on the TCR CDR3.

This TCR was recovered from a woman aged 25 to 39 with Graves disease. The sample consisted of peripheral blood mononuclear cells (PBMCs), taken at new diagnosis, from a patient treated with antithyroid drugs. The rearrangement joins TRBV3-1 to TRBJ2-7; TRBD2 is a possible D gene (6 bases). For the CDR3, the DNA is TGTGCCAGCAGCCTCATCGGGAGCTCCTACGAGCAGTACTTC. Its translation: CASSLIGSSYEQYF.